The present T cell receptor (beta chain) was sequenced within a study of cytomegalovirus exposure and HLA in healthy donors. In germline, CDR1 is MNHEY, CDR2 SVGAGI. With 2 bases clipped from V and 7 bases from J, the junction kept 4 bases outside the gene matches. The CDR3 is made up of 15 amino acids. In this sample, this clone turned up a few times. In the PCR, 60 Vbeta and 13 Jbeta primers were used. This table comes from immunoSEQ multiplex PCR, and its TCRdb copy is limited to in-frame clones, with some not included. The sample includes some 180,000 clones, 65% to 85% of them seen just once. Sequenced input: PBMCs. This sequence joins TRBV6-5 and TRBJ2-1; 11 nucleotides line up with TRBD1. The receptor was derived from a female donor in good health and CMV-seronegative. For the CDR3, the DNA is TGTGCCAGCAGTTACCGGGACAGGGGGGTGAATGAGCAGTTCTTC. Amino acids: CASSYRDRGVNEQFF.